This T cell receptor (beta chain) was identified during a study of cytomegalovirus exposure and HLA in healthy donors (dated by TCRdb to about 2017). About the full investigation: In an earlier analysis of around 540 of the donors, roughly 300 Gb of sequence data and 90 million to 120 million unique TCR beta sequences from about 180 million T cells were reported. Approximately 300 gigabases of sequencing data and 80 million or so unique TCR sequences were included in an early release covering under 650 HLA-typed donors. The genetic ancestry cluster associated with self-reported Caucasian donors included 80% to 90% of the roughly 400 genotyped donors. The study aimed to test whether signatures of past pathogen exposure could be identified by cataloging public T cell receptors. The study profiled the T cell repertoires of under 850 subjects by immunosequencing and related them to cytomegalovirus serostatus. Besides the first cohort of 500 to 700 subjects, a separate validation cohort made up of about 120 different subjects was used. To predict cytomegalovirus infection status, the study combined high-throughput TCR immunosequencing, statistical association of individual TCRs with disease status, and machine learning. A later analysis re-analyzed previously published TCR beta repertoires from 666 donors and added high-resolution HLA genotyping to study TCR occurrence patterns. In the later analysis, no new phenotypic data were used to find candidate immune exposures; instead, reliance was placed on TCR beta sequences and their occurrence across donors. In an earlier analysis of 587 of the donors, high-throughput TCR beta sequencing was used to judge whether each TCR beta V gene segment behaved as functional or pseudogenic. Donor age, sex, ethnicity and CMV serostatus were compiled alongside the repertoire data. A later genetic analysis used genome-wide SNP genotypes for about three fifths of the roughly 700 donors, treating that subset as a discovery cohort. All discovery cohort repertoires had been generated on a single sequencing platform. HLA typing included class I and class II loci at four-digit resolution. The number of typed donors differed by locus: 629-630 for A, B, C, DRB1 and DQB1; approximately 530 for DQA1; approximately 600 for DPA1; and about 450 for DPB1. Five DR-DQ haplotypes were handled as single units for association and clustering, since linkage in the cohort was strong. Across some 400 genotyped donors of the cohort, an average of about 240,000 unique TCR beta nucleotide sequences per donor were sequenced, and 15% to 20% of those sequences were non-productive. Overall results and qualifications from the work: According to a later analysis, most CMV-associated TCR beta chains appeared to be HLA-restricted, and the HLA associations seemed to be driven largely by CMV exposure. Most TCR sequences were seen in very few donors, while some public TCRs were found in many individuals. Because HLA typing was missing for some donors at each locus, association tests included only the typed subset. The authors suggested that the approach could potentially be extended to other disease states and immunological phenotypes. In this cohort, only TCR beta chains were sequenced, and detectable features were limited by the absence of alpha or paired-chain data. Because the 87-base-pair reads could not distinguish some IMGT-functional V segments, including TRBV6-2 and TRBV6-3, those segments were excluded. According to a later analysis, parvovirus B19, influenza, CMV and Epstein-Barr virus appeared linked to several top co-occurrence clusters. In a later analysis, HLA-associated TCR beta chains showed more clonal expansion and lower generation probabilities than non-associated chains that were equally common. Compared with the approximately 720-donor mean, donors in an Asian-associated ancestry cluster had fewer N-insertions in productive TCRs, according to a later genetic analysis. A few of the identified cytomegalovirus-associated TCR beta chains were confirmed in vitro to be specific for cytomegalovirus antigens. A cluster of highly shared sequence variants was judged likely to be a technical artifact of the sequencing pipeline. Broadly in line with IMGT annotations, most TCR beta V segments showed up in productive rearrangements about 87% or about 30% of the time in an earlier analysis of around 600 of the donors. In the study, some 160 TCR beta chains were listed as associated with cytomegalovirus. A later analysis found that TCR association rates varied across HLA loci, with DRB1 alleles showing the most associated TCRs and HLA-C alleles the fewest. Approximately 18 rarely observed V segments, including chromosome 9 orphons, were excluded from the earlier analysis of some 590 of the donors because counts were too low. When HLA alleles, especially DR and DQ, strongly co-occurred, attributing TCR associations to individual alleles was difficult. At a false discovery rate of 0.05, a later analysis linked about 17,000 TCR beta sequences to specific HLA alleles. A further reported finding was that TCR beta sequences accurately predicted the HLA-A and HLA-B alleles for most subjects in the first cohort. Presence/absence analyses assumed roughly uniform sequencing depth across donors, an assumption that may not hold. The only immune exposure information available for the cohort was CMV serostatus. A later genetic analysis associated a missense DCLRE1C variant with V-gene and J-gene trimming of TCR beta chains, and an independent cohort replicated the association. Correlated functional status among segregating V segments might reflect linkage disequilibrium, but an unknown experimental factor could not be ruled out. In both the original and validation cohorts, the classifier was reported to diagnose cytomegalovirus status with high specificity and sensitivity.

The cohort consisted of fewer than 700 healthy bone marrow donors. All cohort members were sampled while nominally healthy, although unrecorded immune exposures were likely present. The donor tested CMV seronegative, placing the donor among the roughly 350 seronegative members of the cohort. Every donor gave a peripheral blood sample, and the peripheral blood mononuclear cells from that sample were used for TCR beta sequencing. Genomic DNA extraction from the blood cell samples was performed with the Qiagen DNeasy Blood Extraction Kit. Comments on this clone: What this receptor recognizes is not known. No much larger clonotype is one base removed from it; base qualities were not supplied.

V lost 0 bases and J lost 3 bases, and the count of bases not matched to a germline gene is 2. Via the germline V gene (reference sequence), CDR1 is SEHNR and CDR2 FQNEAQ. From the cysteine through the phenylalanine, the CDR3 covers 15 amino acids. The entry retains the CDR3 DNA only, 45 bases that are in frame from base 1. Library prep was done by the immunoSEQ multiplex PCR assay. For the multiplex PCR, a mixture combining 60 forward primers for TCR Vbeta segments and 13 reverse primers for TCR Jbeta segments was used. A multiplex PCR assay on genomic DNA amplified the CDR3 region of rearranged TCR beta genes. The Illumina HiSeq System was used to sequence the amplified TCR beta libraries as 87-base-pair reads. The original methods were these. Across the 600 to 700 repertoires, a later analysis counted approximately 75 million unique TCR beta chains, around 11 million of which were shared by at least two donors. To remove PCR and sequencing errors, raw reads were error-corrected and collapsed into unique sequences using a nearest-neighbor algorithm that merged closely related sequences. Alignment of CDR3 sequences to IMGT reference sequences was used to assign V, D and J gene segments. For a sequence to be retained, a match of at least six nucleotides to both a V gene segment and a J gene segment was required. Rearrangements were classified as productive when the CDR3 lacked stop codons and remained in frame with V and J, and all other rearrangements were classified as non-productive. CDR3 was defined according to IMGT convention as the region running from the second conserved V-encoded cysteine to the conserved J-encoded phenylalanine. In an earlier analysis of more than 550 of the donors, sequences lacking an unambiguous match to a single V gene segment were excluded. In an earlier analysis of 587 of the donors, a V segment was called functional when productive rearrangements were above 56.7%, and segregating when the standard deviation between donors exceeded 5%. A statistical classification framework was developed to diagnose cytomegalovirus status using the catalog of TCR beta chain sequences. In a later analysis, TCR nucleotide sequences were compared against IMGT/GENE-DB human TR gene sequences so that V and J genes could be assigned. The TCRdist pipeline was used in a later analysis to assign CDR3 sequences and most-parsimonious VDJ recombination scenarios. A later analysis defined each TCR beta chain by its CDR3 amino acid sequence plus V-gene family, and excluded reads lacking a unique V-gene family. To address suspected cross-contamination and a sequencing artifact, a later analysis removed around 590 highly shared, low-generation-probability nucleotide sequences. A later analysis calculated a clonal expansion index for each public chain from normalized within-repertoire ranks of inferred template counts. In a later analysis, generation probabilities were computed with a VDJ recombination model fitted to out-of-frame rearrangements, and the resulting probabilities were checked against IGoR. Hypergeometric tests were used in a later analysis to score TCR-TCR, TCR-HLA and TCR-CMV co-occurrence, with a repertoire-size bias correction applied to the TCR pairs. To estimate false discovery rates, a later analysis permuted the HLA or CMV assignments 20 times. In a later analysis, co-occurring TCRs were grouped using DBSCAN, with TCRdist sequence similarity added in when clustering inside HLA-allele-positive subsets. For co-occurrence clustering, repertoires with fewer than 30,000 or more than 120,000 public chains were excluded, along with about five repertoires with anomalous nucleotide sharing. As stored in TCRdb, this immuneACCESS dataset retains in-frame rearrangements with V and J assigned. A fraction of the clones does not appear; measured against another copy, unresolved V genes explain less than half of the discrepancy, and the remainder lacks a known reason. From that table come the V and J calls and clone size; the DNA was used to work out D and trimming. This sample lists approximately 160,000 clones; over 60% were detected once. Around 0.7% of the sample goes to the ten largest clones.

This clonotype originated in a male donor in good health and CMV-seronegative. The sequenced sample consisted of PBMCs. The rearrangement joined TRBV7-9 to TRBJ1-2; TRBD1 agrees with 9 junctional bases. Read as DNA, the sequence is TGTGCCAGCAGCTTAGCCGGACAGGGGTACTATGGCTACACCTTC. Its translation is CASSLAGQGYYGYTF.